Listed here is a single T cell receptor (beta chain). The antigen is not known. Assay used: immunoSEQ multiplex PCR; TCRdb lists only in-frame clones, some missing. The table records some 48,000 clones, roughly 77% of them present only once. These data are taken from a study of OX40 agonist ivuxolimab in advanced cancers. About the research overall: Patients received the agonistic anti-OX40 (CD134) antibody ivuxolimab. Of the participants, around 39% had some prior anti-PD-1, anti-PD-L1 or anti-CTLA-4 therapy, which was allowed.

Study results and caveats: Determination of antigen specificity was not performed for the expanded peripheral T cells. The study found among the lowest clonal expansion in partial responders at 0.1-3.0 mg/kg.

CDR1 MRHNA and CDR2 SNTAGT come from the germline V gene. The CDR3 is made up of 13 amino acids. Between the trimmed V and J ends, which lost 6 bases and 3 bases, there was a span of 10 bases. The V call is TRBV6-4, the J call TRBJ2-3; D may correspond to TRBD1 or TRBD2 (5 bases each). This sample comprised CD4+ or CD8+ T cells sorted from blood, obtained in a trial of the OX40 agonist ivuxolimab. The origin of this receptor is an adult with an advanced solid tumor such as melanoma, head and neck, liver or kidney cancer. The DNA for the CDR3 is TGTGCCAGCAGCCCGGGGCGGACAGATACGCAGTATTTT. Its translation is CASSPGRTDTQYF.